This TCR beta chain was sequenced in a study of cytomegalovirus exposure and HLA in healthy donors. At the level of the study: Early on, a data release was issued that held about 85 million unique TCRs from HLA-typed donors.

This PCR relied on a set of 60 Vbeta primers and 13 Jbeta primers. Produced via immunoSEQ multiplex PCR; TCRdb's table is partial and in-frame only. This table has about 200,000 clones, 70% to 80% appearing once. The study, taken as a whole, reports: In an earlier analysis, in 620 or so donors, most V segments appeared productive either ~87% or ~30% of the time. A few of the chains that were CMV-associated were confirmed in vitro to be specific for CMV antigens.

In regard to this clone: Antigen unknown.

Per the germline V gene, CDR1 is SGHDN and CDR2 is FVKESK. V shed 0 bases and J shed 8 bases, with 24 bases lying between them. CDR3 length: 18 amino acids. The chain employs TRBV14 and TRBJ2-3, with D perhaps TRBD1 (6 bases). Sequencing was done on a sample of PBMCs. The receptor comes from a girl between 10 and 17 years old in good health and CMV-seropositive. The CDR3 is CASSQDPNRVHGIGTQYF. CDR3 DNA sequence: TGTGCCAGCAGCCAAGACCCAAACAGGGTCCATGGGATAGGTACGCAGTATTTT.